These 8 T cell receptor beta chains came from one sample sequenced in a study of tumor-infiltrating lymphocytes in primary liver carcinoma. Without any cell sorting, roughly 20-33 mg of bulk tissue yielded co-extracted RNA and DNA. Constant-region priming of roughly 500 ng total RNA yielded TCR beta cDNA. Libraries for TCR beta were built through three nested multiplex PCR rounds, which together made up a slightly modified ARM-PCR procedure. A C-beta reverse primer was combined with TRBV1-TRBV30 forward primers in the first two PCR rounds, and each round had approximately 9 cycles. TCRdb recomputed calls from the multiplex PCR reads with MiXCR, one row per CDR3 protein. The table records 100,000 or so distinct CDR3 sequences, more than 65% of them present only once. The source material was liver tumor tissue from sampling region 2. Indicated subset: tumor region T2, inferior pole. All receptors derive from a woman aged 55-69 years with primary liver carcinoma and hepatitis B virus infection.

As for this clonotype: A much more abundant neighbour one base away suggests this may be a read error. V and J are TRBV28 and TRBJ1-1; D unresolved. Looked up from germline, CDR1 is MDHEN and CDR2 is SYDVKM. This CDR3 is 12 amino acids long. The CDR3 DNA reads TGTACCATCTCTACGCCCGACACTGAAGCTTTCTTT. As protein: CTISTPDTEAFF.

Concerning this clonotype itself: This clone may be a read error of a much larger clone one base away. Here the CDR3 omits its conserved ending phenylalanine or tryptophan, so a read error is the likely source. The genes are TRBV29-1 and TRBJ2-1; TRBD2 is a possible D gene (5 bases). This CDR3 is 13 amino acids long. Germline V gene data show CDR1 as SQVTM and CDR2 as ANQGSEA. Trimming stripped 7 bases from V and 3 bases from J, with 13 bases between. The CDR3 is CSGRSVSYNEQFL. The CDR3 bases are TGCAGCGGCCGTAGCGTGAGCTACAATGAGCAGTTCCTC.

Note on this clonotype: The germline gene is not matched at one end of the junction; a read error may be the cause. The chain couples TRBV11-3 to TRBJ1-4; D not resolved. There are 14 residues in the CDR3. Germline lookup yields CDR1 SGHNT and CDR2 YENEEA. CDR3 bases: TGCGCCAGCAGCTTAGTCACGGAGGGTGAAAAACTGTTTTTT. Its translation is CASSLVTEGEKLFF.

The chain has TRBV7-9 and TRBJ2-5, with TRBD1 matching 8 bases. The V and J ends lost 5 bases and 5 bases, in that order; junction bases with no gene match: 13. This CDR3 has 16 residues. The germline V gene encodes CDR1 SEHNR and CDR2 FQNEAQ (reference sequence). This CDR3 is CASSPALDRVRETQYF. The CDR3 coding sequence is TGTGCCAGCAGCCCGGCCCTGGACAGGGTTCGGGAGACCCAGTACTTC.

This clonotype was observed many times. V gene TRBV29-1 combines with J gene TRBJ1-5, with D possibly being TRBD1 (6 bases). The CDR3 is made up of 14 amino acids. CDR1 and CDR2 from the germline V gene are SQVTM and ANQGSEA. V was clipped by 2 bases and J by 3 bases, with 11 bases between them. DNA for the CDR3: TGCAGCGTTGAAAAACAGGGTGCCAATCAGCCCCAGCATTTT. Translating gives CSVEKQGANQPQHF.

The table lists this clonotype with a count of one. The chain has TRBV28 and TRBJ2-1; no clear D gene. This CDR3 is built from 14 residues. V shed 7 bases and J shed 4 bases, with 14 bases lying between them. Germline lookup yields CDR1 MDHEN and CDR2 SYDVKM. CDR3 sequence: CASIPCILYNEQFF. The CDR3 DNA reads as TGTGCCAGCATCCCGTGCATCCTGTACAATGAGCAGTTCTTC.

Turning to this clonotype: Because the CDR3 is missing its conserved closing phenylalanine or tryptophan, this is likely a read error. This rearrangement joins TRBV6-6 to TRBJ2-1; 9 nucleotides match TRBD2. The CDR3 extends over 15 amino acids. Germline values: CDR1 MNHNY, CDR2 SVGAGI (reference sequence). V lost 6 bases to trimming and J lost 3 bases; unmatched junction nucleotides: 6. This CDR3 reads CASSSGTSHYNEQFS. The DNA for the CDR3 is TGTGCCAGCAGCTCCGGGACTAGCCACTACAATGAGCAGTTCTCC.

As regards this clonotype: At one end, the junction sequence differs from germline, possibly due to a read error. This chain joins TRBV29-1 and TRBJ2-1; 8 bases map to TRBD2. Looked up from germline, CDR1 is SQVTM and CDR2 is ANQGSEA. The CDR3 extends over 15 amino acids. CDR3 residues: CSVKGGLVGDDEQLF. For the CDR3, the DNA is TGCAGCGTTAAGGGGGGACTAGTGGGAGACGATGAGCAGCTCTTC.